The 20 T cell receptor beta chains given below trace back to one sample, sequenced in a study of vaccination effects on CD4 cells after COVID-19. Profiling relied on immunoSEQ multiplex PCR, and the TCRdb table lists in-frame clones only, not all of them. The table includes approximately 66,000 clones, roughly four fifths detected once. Subsequent to ten to eleven days of culture, CD4+ T cells were isolated. Two doses of either BNT162b2 or mRNA-1273 were given to each participant. No antigen has been identified for these receptors. Specimen: CD4+ T cells from PBMCs cultured without peptide, collected after COVID-19 vaccination. These receptors were obtained from a human donor who received a COVID-19 vaccine.

CDR3 nucleotides: TGTGCCACCAGCAGAGATTTCCGGACAGGGGGTTTTCATCAGCCCCAGCATTTT. It specifies CATSRDFRTGGFHQPQHF. The chain combines TRBV15 with TRBJ1-5, with 10 bases that match TRBD1. V lost 0 bases and J lost 5; bases outside the gene matches: 10. Germline CDR1 reads LNHNV; CDR2 reads YYDKDF (reference sequence). The CDR3 length is 18 residues.

CDR3 protein: CASSLFFRNSYNSPLHF. The CDR3 bases are TGTGCCAGCAGTTTATTTTTCCGGAACTCCTATAATTCACCCCTCCACTTT. The chain joins TRBV28 to TRBJ1-6; no reliable D call. Trimming shortened V by 1 base and J by 0 bases, and 10 bases separated the two germline ends. CDR1 and CDR2 (germline): MDHEN, SYDVKM. The CDR3 length is 17 residues.

V gene TRBV5-1 combines with J gene TRBJ2-3, with D tentatively TRBD2 (7 bases). The CDR3 has 15 residues. Germline CDR1 SGHRS, CDR2 YFSETQ. V shed 5 bases and J shed 5 bases, with 18 bases lying between them. CDR3 DNA: TGCGCCAGCAGTCCCCCGGGGGGCAGGAGAGATACGCAGTATTTT. It specifies CASSPPGGRRDTQYF.

This clone was found a few times. V gene TRBV5-4 combines with J gene TRBJ1-1; the match to TRBD1 covers 7 bases. J was trimmed by 1 base and V by 3 bases; bases with no gene match: 6. Germline CDR1 reads SGHNT; CDR2 reads YYREEE (reference sequence). The CDR3 is 15 residues long. The CDR3 region is CASSSSDRANTEAFF. For the CDR3, the DNA is TGTGCCAGCAGCTCAAGCGACAGGGCGAACACTGAAGCTTTCTTT.

CDR3 sequence (DNA): TGTGCCACCAGTGACCCTAGACAGGGAGGAACTGAAGCTTTCTTT. Protein product: CATSDPRQGGTEAFF. V and J are TRBV24-1 and TRBJ1-1, with 7 nucleotides matching TRBD1. This CDR3 is 15 amino acids long. Germline trimming cut 4 bases from V and 5 bases from J; bases unmatched to any gene: 9. Germline CDR1 and CDR2: KGHDR and SFDVKD.

The genes are TRBV29-1 and TRBJ2-7; D is undetermined. CDR3 size: 12 residues. Deletions cut 5 bases from V and 4 bases from J, with 12 bases between. Germline V lookup: CDR1 SQVTM, CDR2 ANQGSEA. CDR3 in DNA: TGCAGCGTTTATGATCTAGAGTACGAGCAGTACGTC. Amino acid sequence: CSVYDLEYEQYV.

This clone was detected only a few times. The chain has TRBV2 and TRBJ1-1; D gene ambiguous. Germline V gene sequence: CDR1 SNHLY, CDR2 FYNNEI. The length of the CDR3 is 15 residues. V gave up 3 bases and J gave up 0 bases, with 11 bases separating them. CDR3 sequence (DNA): TGTGCCAGCAGTGATTTAGGACTGATGAACACTGAAGCTTTCTTT. Translated, it gives CASSDLGLMNTEAFF.

The V gene is TRBV4-1, the J gene TRBJ1-1; 11 nucleotides line up with TRBD1. The CDR3 has 16 amino acids. Germline CDR1 reads MGHRA; CDR2 reads YSYEKL. J was trimmed by 5 bases and V by 1 base; bases with no gene match: 6. The CDR3 sequence: CASSQAGTGGGTEAFF. The CDR3 DNA is TGCGCCAGCAGCCAAGCCGGGACAGGGGGGGGTACTGAAGCTTTCTTT.

The gene calls are TRBV6-5 and TRBJ1-1; TRBD1 is a possible D gene (5 bases). CDR1 is MNHEY, CDR2 SVGAGI, per germline. The CDR3 has 15 amino acids. The ends were cut back, 6 bases at V and 1 base at J, with 15 bases in the middle. CDR3 loop: CASRVPGLQNTEAFF. The CDR3 coding sequence is TGTGCCAGCAGGGTACCGGGACTGCAGAACACTGAAGCTTTCTTT.

This clone showed up just once. The chain links TRBV18 to TRBJ2-2, with 7 bases fitting TRBD1. Germline CDR1 is KGHSH and CDR2 is LQKENI. V was clipped by 0 bases and J by 9 bases; unmatched bases: 7. The CDR3 has 15 amino acids. CDR3 in amino acids: CASSPPSTGFRELFF. The CDR3 DNA reads TGTGCCAGCTCACCACCTTCGACAGGGTTTCGGGAGCTGTTTTTT. Full variable domain (rest looked up from reference TRBV18 and TRBJ2-2): NAGVMQNPRHLVRRRGQEARLRCSPMKGHSHVYWYRQLPEEGLKFMVYLQKENIIDESGMPKERFSAEFPKEGPSILRIQQVVRGDSAAYFCASSPPSTGFRELFFGEGSRLTVL.

The V call is TRBV7-8, the J call TRBJ1-2; no reliable D call. The CDR3 is 14 amino acids. V gave up 1 base and J gave up 0 bases, with 6 bases separating them. Germline loops: CDR1 SGHVS, CDR2 FQNEAQ. CDR3 coding DNA: TGTGCCAGCAGCTTAGTAAACTCTAACTATGGCTACACCTTC. This sequence encodes CASSLVNSNYGYTF. Based on the CDR3 plus reference TRBV7-8 and TRBJ1-2, the full variable domain is GAGVSQSPRYKVAKRGQDVALRCDPISGHVSLFWYQQALGQGPEFLTYFQNEAQLDKSGLPSDRFFAERPEGSVSTLKIQRTQQEDSAVYLCASSLVNSNYGYTFGSGTRLTVV.

V usage is TRBV7-2 and J usage is TRBJ2-5; 10 bases are a match to TRBD2. From germline, CDR1 is SGHTA and CDR2 FQGNSA. The V and J ends lost 1 base and 5 bases, in that order; junction bases with no gene match: 10. The CDR3 contains 17 residues. The CDR3 here is CASSLGVSGGSGETQYF. CDR3 nucleotides: TGTGCCAGCAGCTTAGGGGTTAGCGGGGGGTCCGGGGAGACCCAGTACTTC.

The chain couples TRBV7-7 to TRBJ2-5, with 7 bases that match TRBD2. Germline assignment: CDR1 SSHAT and CDR2 FNYEAQ (reference sequence). The CDR3 has 12 amino acids. The CDR3 region is CASKGGGETQYF. The CDR3 DNA reads as TGTGCATCCAAGGGCGGGGGAGAGACCCAGTACTTC.

This sequence joins TRBV4-3 and TRBJ2-2, with D possibly matching TRBD1 (6 bases). V was pared by 4 bases and J by 5 bases, with 11 bases between. Looked up from germline, CDR1 is LGHNA and CDR2 is YSLEER. This CDR3 contains 14 residues. The CDR3 region is CASSLLQGTGELFF. DNA of the CDR3: TGCGCCAGCAGCCTCTTACAGGGTACCGGGGAGCTGTTTTTT.

This clone showed up just a few times. The chain combines TRBV9 with TRBJ1-2; TRBD1 might be the D (6 bases). V was shortened by 0 bases and J by 3 bases, with 15 bases between the two germline ends. The CDR3 sequence is 16 residues long. Germline CDR1 is SGDLS and CDR2 is YYNGEE. This chain's CDR3 is CASSVAGDPNYYGYTF. CDR3 coding DNA: TGTGCCAGCAGCGTAGCAGGGGACCCCAACTACTATGGCTACACCTTC. Full variable domain (outside the CDR3, taken from reference TRBV9 and TRBJ1-2): DSGVTQTPKHLITATGQRVTLRCSPRSGDLSVYWYQQSLDQGLQFLIQYYNGEERAKGNILERFSAQQFPDLHSELNLSSLELGDSALYFCASSVAGDPNYYGYTFGSGTRLTVV.

The chain links TRBV5-5 to TRBJ2-1; D not certain. Per germline, CDR1 SGHKS and CDR2 YYEKEE (reference sequence). The V and J ends lost 6 bases and 4 bases respectively, with 11 bases between them. This CDR3 is 13 amino acids long. This CDR3 is CASIKGWYNEQFF. The DNA of the CDR3 is TGTGCCAGCATCAAAGGGTGGTACAATGAGCAGTTCTTC.

The chain is built from TRBV7-3 and TRBJ1-1; TRBD1 agrees at 9 bases. Germline CDR1 and CDR2: SGHTA and FQGTGA. CDR3 length: 12 amino acids. The V gene end was trimmed by 5 bases and the J gene end by 8 bases; junction bases not matched to a gene: 3. This chain's CDR3 is CASSVGQGEAFF. Written as DNA, the CDR3 is TGTGCCAGCAGCGTCGGACAGGGGGAAGCTTTCTTT.

In DNA, the CDR3 is TGCGCCAGCAGCTTGTCCGGGGAGACCCAGTACTTC. Its translation is CASSLSGETQYF. The chain uses TRBV5-1 and TRBJ2-5; D unresolved. The V end lost 1 base, the J end lost 5 bases, and 6 bases lay between the germline ends. This CDR3 region has 12 residues. Germline V gene lookup returns CDR1 SGHRS and CDR2 YFSETQ.

V gene TRBV25-1 combines with J gene TRBJ2-5; 9 positions agree with TRBD1. Germline-derived CDR1 and CDR2 are MGHDK and SYGVNS. J was trimmed by 5 bases and V by 3 bases; bases with no gene match: 4. The CDR3 is 14 amino acids. The CDR3 DNA is TGTGCCAGCAGTGACCCAGGACAGGGGGAGACCCAGTACTTC. It codes for CASSDPGQGETQYF.

Written as DNA, the CDR3 is TGCGCCAGCAGCCAACCTGGGACAGGGAATTCACCCCTCCACTTT. Protein: CASSQPGTGNSPLHF. The chain uses TRBV4-3 and TRBJ1-6; 9 bases are shared with TRBD1. V was clipped by 2 bases and J by 7 bases; unmatched bases: 3. The germline V gene has CDR1 LGHNA and CDR2 YSLEER. The CDR3 sequence is 15 residues long.